Below, 8 T cell receptor beta chains from the same sample are listed, as sequenced in a study of blood T cells in healthy people across ages. PCR was performed a second time for roughly 7 to 12 cycles using a sample-barcoded 5' primer and a J-beta primer mix. TCRdb redid the calling of the 5' RACE reads with MiXCR, one entry per CDR3 protein. The repertoire holds around 1,000,000 distinct CDR3 sequences, with approximately 25% as singletons. The sample also formed part of further work on T cells of mothers and their children.

The sequenced sample consisted of blood. These receptors all stem from a girl aged 2-9 years in good health.

The table lists this clonotype with a few counts. V usage is TRBV5-1 and J usage is TRBJ2-1, with 10 bases identical to TRBD2. This CDR3 spans 17 amino acids. V lost 2 bases, J lost 3 bases, and 8 bases stayed unmatched. Germline V gene lookup returns CDR1 SGHRS and CDR2 YFSETQ. The CDR3: CASSLLLSSGGYNEQFF. The CDR3 DNA follows: TGCGCCAGCAGCTTACTACTCTCTAGCGGGGGCTACAATGAGCAGTTCTTC.

This clonotype was seen more than once but under ten times. At one of its ends the junction is not consistent with the germline gene, which may arise from a read error. The gene calls are TRBV29-1 and TRBJ1-2; D is unresolved. Looked up from germline, CDR1 is SQVTM and CDR2 is ANQGSEA. CDR3 length: 14 amino acids. CDR3 sequence reads: CSVEGAERSYGCTF. The DNA for the CDR3 is TGCAGCGTTGAGGGAGCAGAGCGAAGTTATGGCTGCACCTTC.

On this clonotype itself: This may stem from a read error, because a much larger clone lies one nucleotide away. The genes are TRBV12-3 or TRBV12-4 and TRBJ1-1; 9 bases are a match to TRBD1. The CDR3 is 11 residues long. The CDR3 is CASSLSGTGIF. CDR3 nucleotides: TGTGCCAGCAGTTTATCCGGGACAGGGATCTTT.

For this clonotype: Relative to the germline gene, one junction end is altered; a read error may explain this. The genes are TRBV7-2 and TRBJ2-3; 10 nucleotides match TRBD1. This CDR3 comprises 20 residues. Per the germline V gene, CDR1 is SGHTA and CDR2 is FQGNSA. CDR3 in DNA: TGTGCCAGCAGCCTCTACCACCCCGGGACAGGGGCCTCTAGCACGGATACGCAGTATTTT. Translated: CASSLYHPGTGASSTDTQYF.

This chain joins TRBV13 and TRBJ1-6; no clear D gene. Trimming cost V 3 bases and J 8 bases, with 14 bases left between them. Germline CDR1 and CDR2: PRHDT and FYEKMQ (reference sequence). The CDR3 spans 15 residues. CDR3 residues: CASSLLGQKDSPLHF. The CDR3 DNA reads TGTGCCAGCAGCTTGCTCGGGCAGAAGGATTCACCCCTCCACTTT.

This rearrangement joins TRBV7-2 to TRBJ1-1, with D hard to call. The CDR3 consists of 14 residues. CDR1 and CDR2 (germline): SGHTA, FQGNSA. V was pared by 2 bases and J by 2 bases, with 9 bases between. CDR3 coding DNA: TGTGCCAGCAGCTTAACCCGAGGAAACACTGAAGCTTTCTTT. Amino acid sequence: CASSLTRGNTEAFF.

This clonotype was detected a few times. The rearrangement links TRBV20-1 to TRBJ2-7; 7 positions agree with TRBD2. The CDR3 is made up of 12 amino acids. Germline V gene sequence: CDR1 DFQATT, CDR2 SNEGSKA (reference sequence). The ends lost 3 bases at V and 4 bases at J; junction bases unmatched: 3. DNA of the CDR3: TGCAGTGCTAGGGGGGGGAGGTACGAGCAGTACTTC. Protein: CSARGGRYEQYF.

This clonotype turned up a few times. The chain is built from TRBV12-3 or TRBV12-4 and TRBJ2-5; 7 bases map to TRBD2. The CDR3 contains 15 residues. V lost 7 bases and J lost 3; bases outside the gene matches: 11. The CDR3 DNA reads as TGTGCCAGCACTTTGGACGGGGGGTATGAAGAGACCCAGTACTTC. Its translation: CASTLDGGYEETQYF.